The T cell receptor (beta chain) under discussion was sequenced for a study of cytomegalovirus exposure and HLA in healthy donors (dated by TCRdb to 2016 to 2017). With regard to the full study: According to a later analysis, one platform produced both the roughly 110 validation repertoires and the approximately 660 repertoires of the first cohort. The study aimed to test whether cataloging public T cell receptors could reveal signatures of past pathogen exposure. Besides the first cohort of 666 subjects, a separate validation cohort made up of over a hundred different subjects was used. The study combined high-throughput TCR immunosequencing, statistical association of individual TCRs with disease status, and machine learning to predict cytomegalovirus infection status. Results the study describes overall, beyond this receptor: The classifier was reported to diagnose cytomegalovirus status with high specificity and sensitivity in both the original and validation cohorts. In a later analysis, TCRs clustered in the first cohort were found to also tend to co-occur in the approximately 120 validation repertoires, with 85% to 95% of cluster scores above 0. A later analysis lacked HLA typing for the validation cohort, so it scored co-occurrence in that cohort across all 110 or so repertoires. A total of 150 or so TCR beta chains were listed by the study as associated with cytomegalovirus. Three of the identified cytomegalovirus-associated TCR beta chains were confirmed in vitro to be specific for cytomegalovirus antigens. The authors suggested that the approach could potentially be extended to other disease states and immunological phenotypes. Across donors, most TCR sequences were observed very rarely, whereas some public TCRs were present in many individuals.

Notes on this clone: Its recognized antigen is unknown. One base away there is no much larger clone; base qualities are not given.

The donors belonged to the validation cohort of under 150 subjects, which was separate from the approximately 700-subject first cohort. V and J are trimmed by 10 bases and 2 bases, and the gene matches miss 7 bases of the junction. The CDR1 and CDR2 encoded by the germline V gene are SNHLY and FYNNEI. The CDR3 spans 13 residues, from the cysteine through the phenylalanine. Only the CDR3 part of the read is kept: 39 bases, read in frame from the first base. Library preparation used the immunoSEQ multiplex PCR assay. As for how the authors treated the data: A statistical classification framework was built to diagnose cytomegalovirus status from the catalog of TCR beta chain sequences. Held by TCRdb, this immuneACCESS table contains in-frame sequences only and omits some clones. Under half of the omission traces to an unresolved V gene where checked; the cause of the rest is unknown. The V and J calls and clone size were taken over from that table, and D and trimming were inferred from the DNA. This sample is represented by a few hundred thousand clones; roughly 87% of them were singletons. Clones ranked in the top ten supply around 12% of the sample.

Input material: PBMCs. The clonotype originates from a young man in good health and CMV-seropositive. The sequence links TRBV2 to TRBJ1-1, with TRBD1 identical over 7 junction bases. The DNA is TGTGCCACCTCAGGGGGAAGTAACACTGAAGCTTTCTTT. It encodes CATSGGSNTEAFF.